A selection of T cell receptor beta chains follows, all from one sample in a study of blood T cell repertoires in COVID-19. TCRdb's copy holds only in-frame clones and misses some; the assay was immunoSEQ multiplex PCR. The top ten hold roughly 3.6% of the sample, which has hundreds of thousands of clones, 85% seen once. Sample: peripheral blood. These receptors were collected from a young woman with acute or convalescent COVID-19. The CDR3 runs from the conserved cysteine through the conserved F or W. A D gene is named only where the DNA matches it firmly. Some rows mark clone size as missing; the rest say once, few, many or name a class of expanded clone.

TRBD2,NA,TRBV3-1/TRBV3-2,TRBJ2-5,TGTGCCAGCAGCCAAGATAGGGTAGCGGGACTAGAGACCCAGTACTTC,CASSQDRVAGLETQYF
NA,NA,TRBV5-4,TRBJ2-5,TGTGCCAGCAGCTTGGCGGGTAGGACACCGGGAGAGACCCAGTACTTC,CASSLAGRTPGETQYF
NA,NA,TRBV7-9,TRBJ2-7,TGTGCCAGCAGCAGGTATTTGGGTCGGAGGGGCGAAATTTCCTACGAGCAGTACTTC,CASSRYLGRRGEISYEQYF
NA,NA,TRBV5-1,TRBJ1-4,TGCGCCAGCAGCTTAATTGGTGGCGGGGCCCTTAATGAAAAACTGTTTTTT,CASSLIGGGALNEKLFF
TRBD1,NA,TRBV19,TRBJ2-7,TGTGCCAGTAGTATGGACAGGGGGCCCTACGAGCAGTACTTC,CASSMDRGPYEQYF
NA,NA,TRBV5-1,TRBJ1-6,TGCGCCAGCAGTCCTACCCAGGTCCGGGAGGGGTCACCCCTCCACTTT,CASSPTQVREGSPLHF
TRBD2,NA,TRBV5-4,TRBJ2-7,TGTGCCAGCATGCTAGCGGGGGGCTACGAGCAGTACTTC,CASMLAGGYEQYF
NA,NA,TRBV29-1,TRBJ1-1,TGCAGCGTTAAGGGGAAATTTAGGACTGAAGCTTTCTTT,CSVKGKFRTEAFF
NA,NA,TRBV15,TRBJ2-1,TGTGCCACCAGCAGAGTGAGTACAGGTAAAGACAATGAGCAGTTCTTC,CATSRVSTGKDNEQFF
TRBD2,NA,TRBV7-9,TRBJ2-2,TGTGCCAGCAGCTTATGGCGGGAGAAGGGCGGGGAGCTGTTTTTT,CASSLWREKGGELFF
NA,NA,TRBV4-1,TRBJ1-1,TGCGCCAGCAGCCAAATTTATACAGCTGACCATATGAACACTGAAGCTTTCTTT,CASSQIYTADHMNTEAFF
TRBD2,few,TRBV30,TRBJ2-1,TGTGCCTGGCTGGCGGGGGGGCCGTATGAGCAGTTCTTC,CAWLAGGPYEQFF
NA,few,TRBV9,TRBJ1-6,TGTGCCAGCCAGGCGGGGAGCCCTAATTCACCCCTCCACTTT,CASQAGSPNSPLHF
TRBD1,NA,TRBV7-3,TRBJ2-3,TGTGCCAGCAGGCGAACCGGGACAGGCCGCACAGATACGCAGTATTTT,CASRRTGTGRTDTQYF
NA,NA,TRBV3-1/TRBV3-2,TRBJ2-2,TGTGCCACAACCGGGACTCTTGCTACCGGGGAGCTGTTTTTT,CATTGTLATGELFF
NA,NA,TRBV5-3,TRBJ2-6,TGTGCCAGAAGCCCTGGGACGGACAGCTCTGGGGCCAACGTCCTGACTTTC,CARSPGTDSSGANVLTF
NA,few,TRBV21-1,TRBJ1-5,TGTGCCAGCAGCAAAAAGAACAGGGGGCACCATCAGCCCCAGCATTTT,CASSKKNRGHHQPQHF
NA,NA,TRBV28,TRBJ2-7,TGTGCCAGCAGCCTACTAGGCTACGAGCAGTACTTC,CASSLLGYEQYF
TRBD2,NA,TRBV6-5,TRBJ2-1,TGTGCCAGCAACGGGCGGGGGGCGAAGAATGAGCAGTTCTTC,CASNGRGAKNEQFF
NA,NA,TRBV2,TRBJ1-1,TGTGCCGGATCGGACACCACAATCACTGAAGCTTTCTTT,CAGSDTTITEAFF
NA,NA,TRBV19,TRBJ2-1,TGTGCCAGTAGGGGGCAGCATGCCTACAATGAGCAGTTCTTC,CASRGQHAYNEQFF
NA,NA,TRBV11-1,TRBJ1-1,TGTGCCAGCAGCTTCAGCAGGCGAATGAACACTGAAGCTTTCTTT,CASSFSRRMNTEAFF
NA,few,TRBV28,TRBJ1-5,TGTGCCAGCACCTTAGGTCCCTGGAGCCTGAGCAATCAGCCCCAGCATTTT,CASTLGPWSLSNQPQHF
TRBD1,NA,TRBV3-1/TRBV3-2,TRBJ1-1,TGTGCCAGCAGCGCGACAGGGTGGGACACTGAAGCTTTCTTT,CASSATGWDTEAFF
NA,NA,TRBV4-1,TRBJ2-3,TGCGCCAGCAGCCAAGATCGCGCCACAGGGACATACGATACGCAGTATTTT,CASSQDRATGTYDTQYF
TRBD2,once,TRBV28,TRBJ2-1,TGTGCCAGCAGGGCAGAACTAGCGGGAGGCAACAATGAGCAGTTCTTC,CASRAELAGGNNEQFF